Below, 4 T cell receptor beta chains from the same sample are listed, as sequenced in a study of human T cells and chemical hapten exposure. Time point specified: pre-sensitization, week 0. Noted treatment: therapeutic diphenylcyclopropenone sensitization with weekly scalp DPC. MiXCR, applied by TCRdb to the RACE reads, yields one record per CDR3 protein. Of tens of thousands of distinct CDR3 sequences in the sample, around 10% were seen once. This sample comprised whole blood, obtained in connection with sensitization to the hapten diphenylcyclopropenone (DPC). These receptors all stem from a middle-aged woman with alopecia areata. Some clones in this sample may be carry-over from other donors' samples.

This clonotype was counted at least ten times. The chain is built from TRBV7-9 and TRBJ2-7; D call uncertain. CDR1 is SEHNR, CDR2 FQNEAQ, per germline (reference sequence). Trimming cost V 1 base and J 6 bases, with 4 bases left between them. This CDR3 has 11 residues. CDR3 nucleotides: TGTGCCAGCAGCTTAGGTCCCGAGCAGTACTTC. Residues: CASSLGPEQYF.

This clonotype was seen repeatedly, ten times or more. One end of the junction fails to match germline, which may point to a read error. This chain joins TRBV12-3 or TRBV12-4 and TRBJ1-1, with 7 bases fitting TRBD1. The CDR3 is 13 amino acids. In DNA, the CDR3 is TGTGCCAGCAGTTCGGGACAGAACACTGAAGCCTTCTTT. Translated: CASSSGQNTEAFF.

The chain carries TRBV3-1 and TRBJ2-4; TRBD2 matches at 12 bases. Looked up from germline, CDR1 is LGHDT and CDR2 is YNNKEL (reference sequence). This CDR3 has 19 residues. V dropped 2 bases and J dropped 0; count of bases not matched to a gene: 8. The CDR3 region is CASSQRPLAGGLAKNIQYF. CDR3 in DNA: TGTGCCAGCAGCCAAAGGCCTCTAGCGGGGGGGCTAGCCAAAAACATTCAGTACTTC.

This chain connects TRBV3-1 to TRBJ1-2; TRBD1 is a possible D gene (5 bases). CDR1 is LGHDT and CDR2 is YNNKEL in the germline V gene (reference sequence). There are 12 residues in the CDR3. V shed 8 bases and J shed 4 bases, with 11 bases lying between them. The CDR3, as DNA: TGTGCCAGCGAGGGGACTGGCTATGGCTACACCTTC. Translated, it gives CASEGTGYGYTF.